The table lists the clone carrying this T cell receptor beta chain with a few counts. What it recognizes is unknown. This entry belongs to a study of identical twins. TCRdb used MiXCR to reprocess the 5' RACE reads, holding one entry per CDR3 protein. The table has around 570,000 distinct CDR3 sequences, nearly 10% seen once. Regarding the study as a whole: Out-of-frame alpha sequences shared by twins showed excess low generation probability.

V was pared by 5 bases and J by 3 bases, with 10 bases between. Germline V gene data show CDR1 as SGHTA and CDR2 as FQGNSA. This CDR3 is 13 amino acids long. The sample was also reused in another study, on yellow fever vaccine responses in identical twins.

Specimen: PBMCs. J is TRBJ2-5 and V is TRBV7-2, with D perhaps matching TRBD2 (5 bases). This sequence originates from a woman aged 18 to 35 in good health. The CDR3 region has the DNA TGTGCCAGCAGCGCGAGGGTTGAAGAGACCCAGTACTTC. This encodes CASSARVEETQYF.